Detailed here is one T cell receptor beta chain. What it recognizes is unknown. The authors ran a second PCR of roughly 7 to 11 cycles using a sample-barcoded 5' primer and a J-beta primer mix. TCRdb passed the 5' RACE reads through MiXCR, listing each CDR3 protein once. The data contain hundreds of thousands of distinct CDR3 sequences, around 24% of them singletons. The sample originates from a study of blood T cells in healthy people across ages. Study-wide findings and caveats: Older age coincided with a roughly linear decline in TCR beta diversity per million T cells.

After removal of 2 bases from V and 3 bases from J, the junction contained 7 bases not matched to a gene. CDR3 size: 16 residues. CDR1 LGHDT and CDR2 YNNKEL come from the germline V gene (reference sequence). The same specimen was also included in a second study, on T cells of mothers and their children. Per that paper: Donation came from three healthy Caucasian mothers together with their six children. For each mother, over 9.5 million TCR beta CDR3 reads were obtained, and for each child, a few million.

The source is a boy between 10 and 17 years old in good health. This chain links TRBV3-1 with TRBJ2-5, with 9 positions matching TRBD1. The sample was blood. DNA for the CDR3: TGTGCCAGCAGCCAACTGGGGACAGGGAGAAAAGAGACCCAGTACTTC. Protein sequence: CASSQLGTGRKETQYF.